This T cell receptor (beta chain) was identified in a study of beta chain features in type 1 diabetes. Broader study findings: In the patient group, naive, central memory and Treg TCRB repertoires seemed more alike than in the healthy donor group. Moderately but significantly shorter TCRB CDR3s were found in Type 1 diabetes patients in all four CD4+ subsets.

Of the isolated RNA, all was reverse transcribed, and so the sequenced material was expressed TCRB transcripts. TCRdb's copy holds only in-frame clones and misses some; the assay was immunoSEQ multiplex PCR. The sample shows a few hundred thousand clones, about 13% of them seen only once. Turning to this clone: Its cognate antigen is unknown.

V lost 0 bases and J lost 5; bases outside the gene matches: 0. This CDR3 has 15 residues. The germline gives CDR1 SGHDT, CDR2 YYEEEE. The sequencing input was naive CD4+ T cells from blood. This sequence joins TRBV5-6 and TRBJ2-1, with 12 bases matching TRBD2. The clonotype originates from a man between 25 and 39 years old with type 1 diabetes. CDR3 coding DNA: TGTGCCAGCAGCTTGGGACTAGCGGGAGACAATGAGCAGTTCTTC. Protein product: CASSLGLAGDNEQFF.